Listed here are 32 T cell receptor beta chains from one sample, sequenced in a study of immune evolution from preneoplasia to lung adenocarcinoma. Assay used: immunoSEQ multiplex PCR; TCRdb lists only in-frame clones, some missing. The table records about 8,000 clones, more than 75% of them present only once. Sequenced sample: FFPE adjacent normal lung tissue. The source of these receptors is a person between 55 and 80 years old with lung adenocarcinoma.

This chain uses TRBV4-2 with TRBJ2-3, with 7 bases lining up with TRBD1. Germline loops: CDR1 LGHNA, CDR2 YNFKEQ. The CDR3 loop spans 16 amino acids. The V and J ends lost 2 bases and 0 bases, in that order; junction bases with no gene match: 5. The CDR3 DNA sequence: TGTGCCAGCAGCCAACTACGGGACAGTAGCACAGATACGCAGTATTTT. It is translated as CASSQLRDSSTDTQYF.

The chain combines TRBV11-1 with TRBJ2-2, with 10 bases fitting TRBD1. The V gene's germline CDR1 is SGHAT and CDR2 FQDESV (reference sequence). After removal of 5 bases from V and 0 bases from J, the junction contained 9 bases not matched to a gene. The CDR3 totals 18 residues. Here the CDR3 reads CASSKSPDRGTNTGELFF. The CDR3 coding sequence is TGTGCCAGCAGCAAATCTCCGGACAGGGGGACGAACACCGGGGAGCTGTTTTTT. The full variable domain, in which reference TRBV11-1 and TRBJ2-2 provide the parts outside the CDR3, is EAEVAQSPRYKITEKSQAVAFWCDPISGHATLYWYRQILGQGPELLVQFQDESVVDDSQLPKDRFSAERLKGVDSTLKIQPAELGDSAMYLCASSKSPDRGTNTGELFFGEGSRLTVL.

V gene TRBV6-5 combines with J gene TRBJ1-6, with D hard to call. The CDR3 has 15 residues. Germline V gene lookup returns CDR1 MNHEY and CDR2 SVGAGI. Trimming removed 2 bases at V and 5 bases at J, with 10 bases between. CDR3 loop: CASSYQDTNNSPLHF. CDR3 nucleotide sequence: TGTGCCAGCAGTTACCAAGACACCAATAATTCACCCCTCCACTTT.

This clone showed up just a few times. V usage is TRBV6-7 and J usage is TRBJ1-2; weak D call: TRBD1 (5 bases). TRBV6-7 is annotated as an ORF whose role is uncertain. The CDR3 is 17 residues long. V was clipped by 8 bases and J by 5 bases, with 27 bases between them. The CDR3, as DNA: TGTGCCAGCCCACCCCAGACCATAAGAGGGGTTGGGTATGGCTACACCTTC. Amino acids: CASPPQTIRGVGYGYTF.

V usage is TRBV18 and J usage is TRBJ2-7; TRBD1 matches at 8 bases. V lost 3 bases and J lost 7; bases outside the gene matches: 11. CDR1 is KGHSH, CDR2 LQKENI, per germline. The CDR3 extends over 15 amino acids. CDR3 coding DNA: TGTGCCAGCTCACCGACCGTACAGGGGGTTCGGGAGCAGTACTTC. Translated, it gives CASSPTVQGVREQYF.

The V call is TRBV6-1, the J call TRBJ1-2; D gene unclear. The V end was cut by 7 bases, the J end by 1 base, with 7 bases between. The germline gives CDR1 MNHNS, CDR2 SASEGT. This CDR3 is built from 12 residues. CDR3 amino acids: CASMAGNYGYTF. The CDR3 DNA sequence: TGTGCCAGCATGGCCGGTAACTATGGCTACACCTTC.

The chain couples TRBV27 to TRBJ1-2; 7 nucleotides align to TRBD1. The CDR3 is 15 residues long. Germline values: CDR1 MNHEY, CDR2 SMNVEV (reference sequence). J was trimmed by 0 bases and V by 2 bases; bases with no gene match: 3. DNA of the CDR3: TGTGCCAGCAGTTTACTGCAGGGGGCTAACTATGGCTACACCTTC. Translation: CASSLLQGANYGYTF.

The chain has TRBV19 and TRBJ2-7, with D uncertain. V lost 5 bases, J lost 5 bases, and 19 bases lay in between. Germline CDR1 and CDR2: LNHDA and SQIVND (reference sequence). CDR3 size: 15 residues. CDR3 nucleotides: TGTGCCAGTAGTCTCAAATTACGGGTAAGGGACGAGCAGTACTTC. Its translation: CASSLKLRVRDEQYF.

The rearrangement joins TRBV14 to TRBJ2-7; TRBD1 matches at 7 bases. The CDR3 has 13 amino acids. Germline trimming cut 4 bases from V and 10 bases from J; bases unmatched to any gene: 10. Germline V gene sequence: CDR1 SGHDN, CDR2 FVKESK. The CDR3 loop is CASSLPGRGLQYF. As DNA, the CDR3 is TGTGCCAGCAGCCTCCCCGGAAGGGGGCTTCAGTACTTC. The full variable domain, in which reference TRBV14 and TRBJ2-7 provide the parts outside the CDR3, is EAGVTQFPSHSVIEKGQTVTLRCDPISGHDNLYWYRRVMGKEIKFLLHFVKESKQDESGMPNNRFLAERTGGTYSTLKVQPAELEDSGVYFCASSLPGRGLQYFGPGTRLTVT.

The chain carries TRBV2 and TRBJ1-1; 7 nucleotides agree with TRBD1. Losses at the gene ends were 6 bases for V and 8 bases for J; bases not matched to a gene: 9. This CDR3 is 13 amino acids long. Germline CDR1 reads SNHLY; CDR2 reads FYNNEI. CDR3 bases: TGTGCCAGCAGAGAGACAGGGTATCTAGAAGCTTTCTTT. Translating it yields CASRETGYLEAFF. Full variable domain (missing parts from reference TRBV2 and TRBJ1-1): EPEVTQTPSHQVTQMGQEVILRCVPISNHLYFYWYRQILGQKVEFLVSFYNNEISEKSEIFDDQFSVERPDGSNFTLKIRSTKLEDSAMYFCASRETGYLEAFFGQGTRLTVV.

The CDR3 region is CAISEGTSGRWETQYF. CDR3 sequence (DNA): TGTGCCATCAGTGAGGGGACTAGCGGGAGGTGGGAGACCCAGTACTTC. V and J are TRBV10-3 and TRBJ2-5; TRBD2 matches 15 bases. This CDR3 region has 16 residues. Per germline, CDR1 ENHRY and CDR2 SYGVKD. The junction had 3 bases not matched to a gene; V was cut back by 2 bases and J by 5 bases.

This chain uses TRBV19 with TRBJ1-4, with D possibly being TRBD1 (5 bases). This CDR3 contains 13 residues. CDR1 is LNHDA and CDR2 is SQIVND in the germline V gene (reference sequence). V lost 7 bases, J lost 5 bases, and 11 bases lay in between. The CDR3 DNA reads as TGTGCCAGTATGAGGGGAGTGAATGAAAAACTGTTTTTT. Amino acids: CASMRGVNEKLFF.

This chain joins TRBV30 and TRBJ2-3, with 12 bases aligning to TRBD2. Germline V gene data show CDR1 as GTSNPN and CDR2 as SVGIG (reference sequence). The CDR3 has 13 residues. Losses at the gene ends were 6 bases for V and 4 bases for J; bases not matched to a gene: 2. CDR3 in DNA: TGTGCCTGTCTAGCGGGGGGGCCAGATACGCAGTATTTT. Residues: CACLAGGPDTQYF. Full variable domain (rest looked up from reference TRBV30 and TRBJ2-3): SQTIHQWPATLVQPVGSPLSLECTVEGTSNPNLYWYRQAAGRGLQLLFYSVGIGQISSEVPQNLSASRPQDRQFILSSKKLLLSDSGFYLCACLAGGPDTQYFGPGTRLTVL.

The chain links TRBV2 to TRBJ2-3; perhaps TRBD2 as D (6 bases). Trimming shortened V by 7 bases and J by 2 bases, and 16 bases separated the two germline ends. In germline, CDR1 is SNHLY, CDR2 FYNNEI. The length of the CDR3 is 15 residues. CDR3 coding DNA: TGTGCCAGCACAAGGGGACTTCAGATCACAGATACGCAGTATTTT. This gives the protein CASTRGLQITDTQYF.

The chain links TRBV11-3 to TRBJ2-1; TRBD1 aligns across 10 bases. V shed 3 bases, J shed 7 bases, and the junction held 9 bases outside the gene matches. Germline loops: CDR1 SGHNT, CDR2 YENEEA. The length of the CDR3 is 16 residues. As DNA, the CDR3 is TGTGCCAGCAGCTTTCCTCCGGGACAGGGGATTAATGAGCAGTTCTTC. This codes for CASSFPPGQGINEQFF.

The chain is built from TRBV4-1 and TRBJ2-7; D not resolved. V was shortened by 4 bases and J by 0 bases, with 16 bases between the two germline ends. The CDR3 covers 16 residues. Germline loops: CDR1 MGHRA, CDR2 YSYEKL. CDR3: CASSPSPYTDSYEQYF. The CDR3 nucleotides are TGCGCCAGCAGCCCCTCGCCCTACACAGACTCCTACGAGCAGTACTTC.

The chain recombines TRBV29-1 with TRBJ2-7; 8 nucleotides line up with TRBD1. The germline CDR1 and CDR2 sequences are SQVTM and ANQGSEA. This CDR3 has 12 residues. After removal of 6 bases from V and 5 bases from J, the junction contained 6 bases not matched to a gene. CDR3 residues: CSVNRGIDEQYF. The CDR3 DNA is TGCAGCGTCAACAGGGGGATAGACGAGCAGTACTTC.

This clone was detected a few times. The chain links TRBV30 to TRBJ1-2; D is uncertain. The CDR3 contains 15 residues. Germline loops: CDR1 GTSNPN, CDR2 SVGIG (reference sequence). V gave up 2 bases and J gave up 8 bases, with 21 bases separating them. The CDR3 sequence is CAWSKPSGGKWGYTF. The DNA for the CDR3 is TGTGCCTGGAGTAAACCATCGGGTGGAAAGTGGGGCTACACCTTC.

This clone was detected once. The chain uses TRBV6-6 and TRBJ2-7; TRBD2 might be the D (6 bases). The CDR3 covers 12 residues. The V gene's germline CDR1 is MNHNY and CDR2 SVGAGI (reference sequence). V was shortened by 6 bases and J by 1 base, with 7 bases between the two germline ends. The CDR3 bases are TGTGCCAGCAGGCGGGGATCCTACGAGCAGTACTTC. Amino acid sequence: CASRRGSYEQYF.

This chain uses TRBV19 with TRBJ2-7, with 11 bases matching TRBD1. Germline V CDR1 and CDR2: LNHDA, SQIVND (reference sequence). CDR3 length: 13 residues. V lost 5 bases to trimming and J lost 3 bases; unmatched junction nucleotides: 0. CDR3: CASSGTGGYEQYF. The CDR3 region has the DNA TGTGCCAGTAGTGGGACAGGGGGCTACGAGCAGTACTTC.

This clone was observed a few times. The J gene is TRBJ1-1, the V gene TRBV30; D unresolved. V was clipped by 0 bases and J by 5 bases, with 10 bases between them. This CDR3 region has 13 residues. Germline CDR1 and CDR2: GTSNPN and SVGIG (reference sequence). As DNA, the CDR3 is TGTGCCTGGAGTGTCGTCCAGTGGACTGAAGCTTTCTTT. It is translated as CAWSVVQWTEAFF.

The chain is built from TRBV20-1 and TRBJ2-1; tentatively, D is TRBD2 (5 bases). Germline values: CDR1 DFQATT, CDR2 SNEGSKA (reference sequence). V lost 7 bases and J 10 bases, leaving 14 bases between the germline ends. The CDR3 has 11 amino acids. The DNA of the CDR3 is TGCAGTGTTGGACTCATTACCGAGCAGTTCTTC. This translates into CSVGLITEQFF.

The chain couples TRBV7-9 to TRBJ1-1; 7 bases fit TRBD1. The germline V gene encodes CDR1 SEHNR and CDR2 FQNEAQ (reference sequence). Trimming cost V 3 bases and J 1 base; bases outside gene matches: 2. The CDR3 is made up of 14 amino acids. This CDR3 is CASSFGTANTEAFF. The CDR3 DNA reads TGTGCCAGCAGCTTTGGGACAGCGAACACTGAAGCTTTCTTT.

CDR3 bases: TGTGCCAGCAGTCCCTCGACAGAGAACACCGGGGAGCTGTTTTTT. Translating it yields CASSPSTENTGELFF. The chain uses TRBV27 and TRBJ2-2; tentatively, D is TRBD1 (5 bases). With 5 bases removed from V and 1 base from J, the gap between germline ends came to 11 bases. Germline V gives CDR1 MNHEY, CDR2 SMNVEV (reference sequence). The CDR3 extends over 15 amino acids.

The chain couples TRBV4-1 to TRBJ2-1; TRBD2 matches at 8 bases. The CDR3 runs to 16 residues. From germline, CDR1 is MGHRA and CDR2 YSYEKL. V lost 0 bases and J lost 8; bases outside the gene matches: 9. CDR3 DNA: TGCGCCAGCAGCCAAGATGCCCACCGGGAGGGGGATGAGCAGTTCTTC. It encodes CASSQDAHREGDEQFF.

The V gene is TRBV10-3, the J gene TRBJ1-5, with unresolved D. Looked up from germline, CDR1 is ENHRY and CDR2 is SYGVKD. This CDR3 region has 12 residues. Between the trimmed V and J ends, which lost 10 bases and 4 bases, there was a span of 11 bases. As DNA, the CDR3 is TGTGCCACCCGGCGGGGAAATCAGCCCCAGCATTTT. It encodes CATRRGNQPQHF.

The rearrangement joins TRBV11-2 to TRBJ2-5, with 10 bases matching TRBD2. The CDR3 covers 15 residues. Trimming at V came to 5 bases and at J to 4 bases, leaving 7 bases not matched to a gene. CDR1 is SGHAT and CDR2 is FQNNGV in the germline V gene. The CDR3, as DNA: TGTGCCAGCAGCCCGGGAGCTAGCGGGAGAGAGACCCAGTACTTC. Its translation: CASSPGASGRETQYF.

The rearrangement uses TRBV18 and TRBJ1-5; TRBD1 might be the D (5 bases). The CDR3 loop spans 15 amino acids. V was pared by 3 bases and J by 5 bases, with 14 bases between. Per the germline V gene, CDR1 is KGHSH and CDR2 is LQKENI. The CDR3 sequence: CASSPQRGVDQPQHF. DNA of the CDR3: TGTGCCAGCTCACCTCAACGGGGGGTCGATCAGCCCCAGCATTTT.

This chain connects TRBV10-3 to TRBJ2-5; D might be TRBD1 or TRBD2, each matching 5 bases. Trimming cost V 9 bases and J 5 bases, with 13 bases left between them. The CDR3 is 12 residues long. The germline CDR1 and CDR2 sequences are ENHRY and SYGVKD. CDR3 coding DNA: TGTGCCATTGGGGGAGAGGGGGAGACCCAGTACTTC. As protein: CAIGGEGETQYF.

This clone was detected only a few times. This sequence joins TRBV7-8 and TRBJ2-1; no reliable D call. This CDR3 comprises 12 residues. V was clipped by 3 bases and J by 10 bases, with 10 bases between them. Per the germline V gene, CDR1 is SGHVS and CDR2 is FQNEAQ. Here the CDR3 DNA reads TGTGCCAGCAGCTTTGGTGCCCGAGAGCAGTTCTTC. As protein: CASSFGAREQFF.

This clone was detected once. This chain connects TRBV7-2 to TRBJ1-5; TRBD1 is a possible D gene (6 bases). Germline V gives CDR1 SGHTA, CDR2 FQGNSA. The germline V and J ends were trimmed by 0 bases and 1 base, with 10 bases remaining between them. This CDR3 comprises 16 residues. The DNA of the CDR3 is TGTGCCAGCAGCTTAGCGTCACAGGGAAGCAATCAGCCCCAGCATTTT. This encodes CASSLASQGSNQPQHF.

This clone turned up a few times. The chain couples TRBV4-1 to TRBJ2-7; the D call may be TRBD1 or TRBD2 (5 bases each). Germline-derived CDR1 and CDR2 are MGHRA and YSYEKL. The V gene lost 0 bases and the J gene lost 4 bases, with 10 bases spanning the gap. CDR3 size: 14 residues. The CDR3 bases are TGCGCCAGCAGCCAAGATCTCGGGGCTTACGAGCAGTACTTC. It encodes CASSQDLGAYEQYF.